This T cell receptor beta chain was sequenced for a study of T-cell reconstitution after alpha-beta-depleted transplantation in children. This clonotype occurred many times. TCRbeta library preparation incorporated unique molecular identifiers. TCRdb passed the PCR reads through MiXCR, listing each CDR3 protein once. The sample comprises 180,000 or so distinct CDR3 sequences, 5% to 6.5% of which are singletons, and about 5% rests with the top ten. Deletions cut 0 bases from V and 7 bases from J, with 10 bases between. In germline, CDR1 is SGDLS, CDR2 YYNGEE. The CDR3 extends over 13 amino acids. This sequence originates from a girl under two years old with combined immunodeficiency, due to receive a stem cell transplant. Material: PBMCs, obtained before TCRalphabeta/CD19-depleted stem cell transplant. The gene calls are TRBV9 and TRBJ1-1, with D unresolved. CDR3 loop: CASSVEGFGEAFF. CDR3 in DNA: TGTGCCAGCAGCGTAGAAGGGTTCGGTGAAGCTTTCTTT.